The 24 T cell receptor beta chains in this list originate from one sample, sequenced in a study of blood T cell repertoires in COVID-19. Sequencing used immunoSEQ multiplex PCR; TCRdb keeps in-frame clones, though not all of them. The repertoire holds around 90,000 clones, approximately 86% seen once, with 12% in the top ten. The material sequenced was peripheral blood. These receptors were obtained from a woman aged 70-85 years with active or convalescent COVID-19.

This clone was detected only once. The CDR3 DNA reads as TGTGCCACCAGCAGAGGGGACTATGACATTCAGTACTTC. The encoded protein is CATSRGDYDIQYF. The V and J genes are TRBV15 and TRBJ2-4; 7 nucleotides align to TRBD2. The CDR3 contains 13 residues. The germline CDR1 and CDR2 sequences are LNHNV and YYDKDF (reference sequence). The V and J ends lost 1 base and 8 bases, in that order; junction bases with no gene match: 2.

In its sample, this clone was seen once. The chain links TRBV7-9 to TRBJ1-6; possibly TRBD1 for D (6 bases). The CDR3 is 18 residues long. The V gene's germline CDR1 is SEHNR and CDR2 FQNEAQ (reference sequence). V was trimmed by 5 bases and J by 9 bases, leaving 26 bases between them. The DNA for the CDR3 is TGTGCCAGCAGCCCTGGGGAATTACAGGGCTCTGGGTTTTCACCCCTCCACTTT. This sequence encodes CASSPGELQGSGFSPLHF.

The chain uses TRBV13 and TRBJ2-7, with D possibly matching TRBD1 (6 bases). The CDR3 runs 15 residues. Trimming left V 5 bases short and J 3 bases short, with 17 bases between. Germline assignment: CDR1 PRHDT and CDR2 FYEKMQ (reference sequence). The CDR3 loop reads CASSPRQEQNYEQYF. CDR3 nucleotides: TGTGCCAGCAGCCCCCGACAGGAACAGAACTACGAGCAGTACTTC.

V and J are TRBV27 and TRBJ1-1, with 8 bases matching TRBD1. The V gene's germline CDR1 is MNHEY and CDR2 SMNVEV (reference sequence). Trimming removed 6 bases from V and 8 bases from J; junction bases left unmatched: 5. The CDR3 has 12 amino acids. The CDR3 nucleotides read TGTGCCAGCAGCCCAGGGGGCCCCGAAGCTTTCTTT. Its protein product is CASSPGGPEAFF.

A single count supports this clone. This chain connects TRBV28 to TRBJ2-7, with unresolved D. Germline V gene data show CDR1 as MDHEN and CDR2 as SYDVKM. Trimming pared 2 bases from V and 5 bases from J, leaving 13 bases between. The CDR3 sequence is 14 residues long. CDR3 DNA: TGTGCCAGCAGTTTAAACCCTGGAAGCGACGAGCAGTACTTC. Protein product: CASSLNPGSDEQYF.

CDR3 sequence reads: CAFREGGPRGYTF. The CDR3 nucleotides read TGTGCCTTTCGTGAGGGGGGGCCCCGAGGCTACACCTTC. The rearrangement links TRBV2 to TRBJ1-2; D is possibly TRBD1 (6 bases). The germline V and J ends were trimmed by 11 bases and 8 bases, with 21 bases remaining between them. The CDR3 covers 13 residues. The germline CDR1 and CDR2 sequences are SNHLY and FYNNEI.

The chain joins TRBV10-1 to TRBJ2-7, with a tentative D call TRBD1 (6 bases). The ends were cut back, 2 bases at V and 6 bases at J, with 11 bases in the middle. The CDR3 runs to 13 residues. The germline gives CDR1 WNHNN, CDR2 SYGVQD (reference sequence). CDR3 amino acids: CASSENRVGEQYF. CDR3 DNA sequence: TGCGCCAGCAGTGAGAACAGGGTGGGCGAGCAGTACTTC.

Here the CDR3 reads CASSSGRTGGMNTEAFF. DNA for the CDR3: TGTGCCAGCAGTTCCGGGAGGACAGGGGGTATGAACACTGAAGCTTTCTTT. The chain carries TRBV27 and TRBJ1-1, with 10 bases fitting TRBD1. This CDR3 has 17 residues. Germline V lookup: CDR1 MNHEY, CDR2 SMNVEV (reference sequence). With V trimmed by 4 bases and J by 0 bases, 8 bases remained unmatched.

This sequence joins TRBV19 and TRBJ2-2; D is perhaps TRBD1 (5 bases). CDR3 length: 15 residues. The V gene's germline CDR1 is LNHDA and CDR2 SQIVND (reference sequence). Trimming took 4 bases from V and 3 from J, leaving 12 bases between them. DNA for the CDR3: TGTGCCAGTAGTACCTCTAAGGGGTACACCGGGGAGCTGTTTTTT. It yields the protein CASSTSKGYTGELFF. Filled out from reference TRBV19 and TRBJ2-2, the complete variable domain reads DGGITQSPKYLFRKEGQNVTLSCEQNLNHDAMYWYRQDPGQGLRLIYYSQIVNDFQKGDIAEGYSVSREKKESFPLTVTSAQKNPTAFYLCASSTSKGYTGELFFGEGSRLTVL.

This chain links TRBV5-1 with TRBJ2-5; 7 bases agree with TRBD1. The CDR3 length is 17 residues. After removal of 0 bases from V and 4 bases from J, the junction contained 12 bases not matched to a gene. CDR1 is SGHRS, CDR2 YFSETQ, per germline. In nucleotides, the CDR3 is TGCGCCAGCAGCTTGGGGCAAGGGGGCGCTGCGTCAGAGACCCAGTACTTC. As protein: CASSLGQGGAASETQYF.

This sequence joins TRBV4-2 and TRBJ1-5; 8 nucleotides align to TRBD1. Looked up from germline, CDR1 is LGHNA and CDR2 is YNFKEQ. The V and J ends lost 4 bases and 3 bases, in that order; junction bases with no gene match: 5. The CDR3 is 15 amino acids. The CDR3 nucleotides read TGTGCCAGCAGCCGAGACAGGGGCCTCAATCAGCCCCAGCATTTT. Translated, it gives CASSRDRGLNQPQHF.

The V gene is TRBV18, the J gene TRBJ2-1; 10 positions agree with TRBD1. This CDR3 spans 14 amino acids. Germline V lookup: CDR1 KGHSH, CDR2 LQKENI. The trim removed 6 bases at V and 7 bases at J, leaving 6 bases unmatched. The CDR3 spells CASSLGQGQNEQFF. The CDR3 DNA is TGTGCCAGCTCGCTGGGACAGGGGCAAAATGAGCAGTTCTTC. Together with reference TRBV18 and TRBJ2-1, the CDR3 gives the full variable domain: NAGVMQNPRHLVRRRGQEARLRCSPMKGHSHVYWYRQLPEEGLKFMVYLQKENIIDESGMPKERFSAEFPKEGPSILRIQQVVRGDSAAYFCASSLGQGQNEQFFGPGTRLTVL.

The CDR3 DNA reads as TGTGCCAGCGCAATTAATTTCGGGGGGAACACTGAAGCTTTCTTT. Translated, it gives CASAINFGGNTEAFF. The chain uses TRBV6-5 and TRBJ1-1; a possible D gene is TRBD1 (5 bases). Trimming shortened V by 8 bases and J by 1 base, and 17 bases separated the two germline ends. Per germline, CDR1 MNHEY and CDR2 SVGAGI. This CDR3 spans 15 amino acids.

V is TRBV4-3 and J is TRBJ1-4; 10 bases match TRBD1. The CDR3 length is 16 residues. Per germline, CDR1 LGHNA and CDR2 YSLEER. With V trimmed by 2 bases and J by 8 bases, 8 bases remained unmatched. The CDR3 DNA reads TGCGCCAGCAGCCAATTTGGGACAGGGGTTAAGGAAAAACTGTTTTTT. Residues: CASSQFGTGVKEKLFF.

The chain joins TRBV19 to TRBJ1-1; 7 bases agree with TRBD1. Germline loops: CDR1 LNHDA, CDR2 SQIVND (reference sequence). The CDR3 totals 14 residues. V gave up 6 bases and J gave up 7 bases; unmatched junction bases: 11. The CDR3 nucleotides are TGTGCCAGTAGGACAGGGACCGCGGCGGGTGAAGCTTTCTTT. It encodes CASRTGTAAGEAFF.

The V call is TRBV27, the J call TRBJ2-5, with 8 bases that match TRBD2. CDR1 and CDR2 (germline): MNHEY, SMNVEV (reference sequence). The CDR3 totals 13 residues. Trimming removed 2 bases from V and 5 bases from J; junction bases left unmatched: 1. As DNA, the CDR3 is TGTGCCAGCAGTTTACTAGCGGGCGAGACCCAGTACTTC. Encoded protein: CASSLLAGETQYF.

The chain couples TRBV6-2 or TRBV6-3 to TRBJ1-6, with 7 bases lining up with TRBD1. The CDR3 runs 14 residues. After removal of 5 bases from V and 12 bases from J, the junction contained 10 bases not matched to a gene. Germline lookup yields CDR1 MNHEY and CDR2 SVGEGT. CDR3 coding DNA: TGTGCCAGCAGTCGGACAGGAGTGGGTGGACCCCTCCACTTT. Translated, it gives CASSRTGVGGPLHF.

The chain carries TRBV7-2 and TRBJ1-1, with 7 nucleotides matching TRBD1. Germline V lookup: CDR1 SGHTA, CDR2 FQGNSA. The CDR3 sequence is 14 residues long. V lost 1 base, J lost 5 bases, and 4 bases stayed unmatched. The CDR3 loop reads CASSLDRGRTEAFF. CDR3 bases: TGTGCCAGCAGCTTAGACAGGGGAAGGACTGAAGCTTTCTTT.

This clone came up a few times. The chain has TRBV10-3 and TRBJ1-1; 9 positions agree with TRBD1. The V gene end was trimmed by 8 bases and the J gene end by 6 bases; junction bases not matched to a gene: 4. The germline gives CDR1 ENHRY, CDR2 SYGVKD. CDR3 length equals 12 residues. CDR3 nucleotides: TGTGCCATCCGGACAGGGGAAGCTGAAGCTTTCTTT. Its translation: CAIRTGEAEAFF.

The chain employs TRBV2 and TRBJ1-5; the match to TRBD1 covers 8 bases. This CDR3 is built from 15 residues. CDR1 is SNHLY, CDR2 FYNNEI, per germline. Losses at the gene ends were 4 bases for V and 2 bases for J; bases not matched to a gene: 4. The chain's CDR3 is CASSGDRGGNQPQHF. The CDR3 DNA reads as TGTGCCAGCAGTGGCGACAGGGGCGGCAATCAGCCCCAGCATTTT.

J is TRBJ2-3 and V is TRBV6-5, with D hard to call. V gave up 0 bases and J gave up 4 bases, with 11 bases separating them. Germline CDR1 reads MNHEY; CDR2 reads SVGAGI. The CDR3 length is 15 residues. The CDR3 nucleotides are TGTGCCAGCAGTTACTCGTCAGCGCAAGCAGATACGCAGTATTTT. Its protein is CASSYSSAQADTQYF.

This clone was recorded once. V is TRBV5-5 and J is TRBJ2-3; 9 nucleotides line up with TRBD1. The CDR3 spans 16 residues. Per the germline V gene, CDR1 is SGHKS and CDR2 is YYEKEE (reference sequence). V dropped 3 bases and J dropped 1; count of bases not matched to a gene: 6. CDR3 sequence: CASSSRTGEGTDTQYF. CDR3 bases: TGTGCCAGCAGCTCCCGGACAGGGGAAGGCACAGATACGCAGTATTTT.

The gene calls are TRBV4-3 and TRBJ1-1; TRBD1 agrees at 9 bases. V lost 4 bases, J lost 6 bases, and 12 bases stayed unmatched. The CDR3 sequence is 16 residues long. From germline, CDR1 is LGHNA and CDR2 YSLEER. For the CDR3, the DNA is TGCGCCAGCAGCCCCTCTGACAGGGGGAGGTTGTCTGAAGCTTTCTTT. Residues: CASSPSDRGRLSEAFF.

This chain uses TRBV5-1 with TRBJ2-6; 9 nucleotides align to TRBD2. V gave up 4 bases and J gave up 0 bases; unmatched junction bases: 8. The CDR3 is 18 residues long. Per germline, CDR1 SGHRS and CDR2 YFSETQ. CDR3 nucleotide sequence: TGCGCCAGCAGCAGTAGCGGGGGACCTCTCTCTGGGGCCAACGTCCTGACTTTC. Translating it yields CASSSSGGPLSGANVLTF.